The 9 T cell receptor beta chains below come from one sample, sequenced in a study of beta chain features in type 1 diabetes. The isolated RNA, all of it, was reverse transcribed, so expressed TCRB transcripts were what got sequenced. Assay: immunoSEQ multiplex PCR; the TCRdb copy retains only in-frame clones and omits some. Found here are nearly 350,000 clones, 6.5% to 10% of them singletons; the top ten hold 0.44%. The sample comprised central memory CD4+ T cells from blood. Receptors were obtained from a woman aged 18 to 35 in good health.

The CDR3 DNA is TGCGCCAGCAGCTCGGTACCGACTAGCGGGATTAAAGGGGGGAACAATGAGCAGTTCTTC. Translated: CASSSVPTSGIKGGNNEQFF. The chain is built from TRBV5-1 and TRBJ2-1; the match to TRBD2 covers 11 bases. With V trimmed by 3 bases and J by 5 bases, 19 bases remained unmatched. The germline gives CDR1 SGHRS, CDR2 YFSETQ. CDR3 length: 20 residues. The variable domain in full, with the rest retrieved from reference TRBV5-1 and TRBJ2-1, is KAGVTQTPRYLIKTRGQQVTLSCSPISGHRSVSWYQQTPGQGLQFLFEYFSETQRNKGNFPGRFSGRQFSNSRSEMNVSTLELGDSALYLCASSSVPTSGIKGGNNEQFFGPGTRLTVL.

Many counts were recorded for this clone. The chain joins TRBV2 to TRBJ2-7, with TRBD2 identical over 9 bases. CDR3 length: 14 amino acids. In germline, CDR1 is SNHLY, CDR2 FYNNEI. V lost 6 bases to trimming and J lost 0 bases; unmatched junction nucleotides: 3. The CDR3 coding sequence is TGTGCCAGCAGAAGGACTAGCGTCTCCTACGAGCAGTACTTC. Amino acid sequence: CASRRTSVSYEQYF.

This clone has a handful of counts. This rearrangement joins TRBV6-1 to TRBJ1-5; the match to TRBD1 covers 8 bases. The germline V gene has CDR1 MNHNS and CDR2 SASEGT. This CDR3 has 13 amino acids. The trim removed 7 bases at V and 2 bases at J, leaving 1 base unmatched. DNA of the CDR3: TGTGCCAGCACGGGACAGGGCAATCAGCCCCAGCATTTT. Residues: CASTGQGNQPQHF.

The chain recombines TRBV7-2 with TRBJ2-1; no reliable D call. The CDR3 consists of 12 residues. In germline, CDR1 is SGHTA, CDR2 FQGNSA. Trimming took off 5 bases at V and 4 bases at J, with 6 bases between the two ends. In DNA form, the CDR3 reads TGTGCCAGCAGCGCCCAGTACAATGAGCAGTTCTTC. Translated, it gives CASSAQYNEQFF.

The genes are TRBV6-6 and TRBJ2-2, with TRBD1 identical over 8 bases. This CDR3 contains 14 residues. V dropped 6 bases and J dropped 3; count of bases not matched to a gene: 3. CDR1 is MNHNY and CDR2 is SVGAGI in the germline V gene (reference sequence). CDR3 coding DNA: TGTGCCAGCAGGACGGACAGGGACACCGGGGAGCTGTTTTTT. It is translated as CASRTDRDTGELFF.

The table lists this clone with a few counts. The chain carries TRBV7-9 and TRBJ2-7; 8 nucleotides match TRBD1. CDR3 length equals 14 residues. Per germline, CDR1 SEHNR and CDR2 FQNEAQ (reference sequence). V lost 1 base, J lost 7 bases, and 6 bases stayed unmatched. CDR3 residues: CASSLGQGYGEQYF. The CDR3 nucleotides are TGTGCCAGCAGCTTAGGACAGGGGTATGGGGAGCAGTACTTC.

Comment on this clone: A read error likely explains this, since a far larger clone differs by one base. This chain links TRBV9 with TRBJ2-2; no reliable D call. Germline loops: CDR1 SGDLS, CDR2 YYNGEE. Between the trimmed V and J ends, which lost 2 bases and 0 bases, there was a span of 2 bases. The CDR3 extends over 13 amino acids. This CDR3 is CASSVTNTGELFF. In nucleotides, the CDR3 is TGTGCCAGCAGCGTTACGAACACCGGGGAGCTGTTTTTT.

The chain has TRBV7-9 and TRBJ2-3; D is perhaps TRBD2 (6 bases). This CDR3 spans 16 amino acids. V was pared by 2 bases and J by 1 base, with 13 bases between. Germline CDR1 reads SEHNR; CDR2 reads FQNEAQ (reference sequence). The CDR3 DNA reads as TGTGCCAGCAGCTTAATCCGGCCTAGCGGCACAGATACGCAGTATTTT. It codes for CASSLIRPSGTDTQYF.

This clone showed up just a few times. The rearrangement links TRBV5-1 to TRBJ2-3; D ambiguous. The CDR3 spans 14 residues. Trimming cost V 6 bases and J 3 bases, with 14 bases left between them. Germline CDR1 reads SGHRS; CDR2 reads YFSETQ. CDR3 bases: TGCGCCAGCAAAATTATCAGTGGAACAGATACGCAGTATTTT. Protein sequence: CASKIISGTDTQYF.